This T cell receptor beta chain derives from a study of response to subunit inactivated influenza vaccine. From germline, CDR1 is DFQATT and CDR2 SNEGSKA (reference sequence). The CDR3 has 17 residues. V lost 1 base to trimming and J lost 2 bases; unmatched junction nucleotides: 9. For this clonotype: Its antigen is not known.

TCRdb processed the RT-PCR reads anew with MiXCR; each CDR3 protein has one entry. The table includes over 800,000 distinct CDR3 sequences, around 21% detected once. Overall study results and limits: Researchers suggested that each seasonal influenza vaccination recruits few new T cells.

The sample consisted of PBMCs from blood, taken roughly 5 days after vaccination. The sequence was obtained from a man aged 45-60 years who received an inactivated influenza vaccine. The V gene is TRBV20-1, the J gene TRBJ2-5; TRBD1 agrees at 11 bases. The chain's CDR3 is CSARAPPGQGAQETQYF. The CDR3 DNA is TGCAGTGCTAGAGCTCCACCCGGACAGGGGGCGCAAGAGACCCAGTACTTC.